A single TCR beta chain is shown here with its context. This sample was taken from a study of OX40 agonist ivuxolimab in advanced cancers. Across the whole study: Eligibility rules accepted prior anti-PD-1, anti-PD-L1 or anti-CTLA-4 therapy, and over 30% had some. There were three patients with partial responses, one having hepatocellular carcinoma and two cutaneous melanoma.

Here immunoSEQ multiplex PCR was the method, and the copy in TCRdb shows in-frame clones only, minus some. The sample carries 25,000 to 30,000 clones, 90% recorded once. The sequences come from CD4+ or CD8+ T cells sorted from blood, collected in a trial of the OX40 agonist ivuxolimab. This TCR came from an adult with an advanced solid tumor such as melanoma, head and neck, liver or kidney cancer.

The CDR3 spells CASGTSVGQGAPVEQFF. CDR3 DNA: TGCGCCAGCGGAACTTCTGTGGGACAGGGGGCGCCTGTGGAGCAGTTCTTC. V is TRBV4-1 and J is TRBJ2-1, with 12 bases aligning to TRBD1. This CDR3 has 17 residues. Germline V CDR1 and CDR2: MGHRA, YSYEKL. Trimming at V came to 8 bases and at J to 10 bases, leaving 18 bases not matched to a gene.